A selection of T cell receptor beta chains follows, all from one sample in a study of early T cells in non-severe SARS-CoV-2 infection. TCRdb passed the 5' RACE reads through MiXCR, listing each CDR3 protein once. The table has 35,000 to 45,000 distinct CDR3 sequences, around 6.1% seen once. The sequencing input was whole blood. Receptors originate from an adult who was a healthcare worker with PCR-confirmed SARS-CoV-2 infection or an uninfected control (not recorded which). Each CDR3 is given with its conserved first and last residue.

j_call v_call cdr3_aa
TRBJ2-3 TRBV7-2 CASSSPARLAATSTDTQYF
TRBJ1-3 TRBV4-3 CASSKQLSGNTIYF
TRBJ1-1 TRBV12-3/TRBV12-4 CASTQGENTEAFF
TRBJ1-2 TRBV6-2/TRBV6-3 CASGEGRNYGYTF
TRBJ1-2 TRBV12-3/TRBV12-4 CASSSRLYGYTF
TRBJ1-2 TRBV28 CASSQVVRSYGYTF
TRBJ2-1 TRBV30 CAWSANSNEQFF
TRBJ1-1 TRBV12-3/TRBV12-4 CASSSPRRGDTEAFF
TRBJ2-7 TRBV20-1 CSARGLAAGGTRQYF
TRBJ2-7 TRBV19 CASSRDRYPWKQYF
TRBJ1-2 TRBV6-2/TRBV6-3 CASTDGAFYGYTF
TRBJ2-5 TRBV29-1 CSVRGGYQETQYF
TRBJ2-3 TRBV6-2/TRBV6-3 CASSYRQLRDTQYF
TRBJ2-5 TRBV12-3/TRBV12-4 CASSQTGGGRAQYF
TRBJ1-1 TRBV6-1 CASSEVNRAEAFF
TRBJ2-7 TRBV6-5 CASSYSPPFGTGLYEQYF
TRBJ2-6 TRBV12-3/TRBV12-4 CASSPPFGGGAGANVLTF
TRBJ1-2 TRBV2 CASSASGYGYTF
TRBJ2-1 TRBV24-1 CATSAMDSSYNEQFF
TRBJ2-1 TRBV12-3/TRBV12-4 CASSLRGTQNEQFF
TRBJ2-7 TRBV4-3 CASSRGRGGYEQYF
TRBJ2-1 TRBV2 CASSRDLYNEQFF
TRBJ1-1 TRBV20-1 CSAKRGRDTEAFF
TRBJ2-1 TRBV12-3/TRBV12-4 CASSPPLGSYNEQFF
TRBJ1-2 TRBV15 CATSRANGYGYTF
TRBJ2-5 TRBV7-6 CASSFQETQYF
TRBJ2-1 TRBV11-2 CASNSGTPPDEQFF
TRBJ2-6 TRBV12-3/TRBV12-4 CASTRGGANVLTF
TRBJ2-1 TRBV6-2/TRBV6-3 CASSYVPSGGADEQFF
TRBJ2-1 TRBV7-8 CASSLASGINNEQFF
TRBJ2-3 TRBV29-1 CSVVGNWGSDTQYF
TRBJ1-2 TRBV27 CASSLSYGRHTYGYTF
TRBJ1-1 TRBV3-1 CASSQYTNTEAFF
TRBJ1-2 TRBV20-1 CSGRPSNYGYTF
TRBJ2-3 TRBV6-2/TRBV6-3 CASSLPRGLAGTTDTQYF
TRBJ1-5 TRBV20-1 CSARGTGSNQPQHF
TRBJ1-6 TRBV7-2 CASSYLGGARDSPLHF
TRBJ1-1 TRBV2 CASSGDRTYNTEAFF
TRBJ2-3 TRBV5-4 CASRPREAAPTTDTQYF
TRBJ2-5 TRBV10-3 CAISVQRGAPPTQYF
TRBJ2-3 TRBV29-1 CSARLSTDTQYF
TRBJ2-1 TRBV2 CASSEASPLYNEQFF
TRBJ1-4 TRBV11-2 CASRQIDGNNEKLFF
TRBJ2-7 TRBV10-2 CASRPPRTRDYEQYF
TRBJ2-1 TRBV27 CASSPTGGSYNEQFF